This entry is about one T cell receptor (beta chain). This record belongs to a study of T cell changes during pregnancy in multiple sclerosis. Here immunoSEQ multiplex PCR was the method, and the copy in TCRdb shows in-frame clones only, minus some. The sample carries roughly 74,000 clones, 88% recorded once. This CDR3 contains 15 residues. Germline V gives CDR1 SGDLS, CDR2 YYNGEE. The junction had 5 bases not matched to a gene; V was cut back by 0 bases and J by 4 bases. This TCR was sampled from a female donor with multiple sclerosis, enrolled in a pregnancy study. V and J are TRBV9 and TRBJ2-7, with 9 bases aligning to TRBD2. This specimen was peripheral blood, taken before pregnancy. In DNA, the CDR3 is TGTGCCAGCAGCGTAGATAGCGGGGGAATATACGAGCAGTACTTC. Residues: CASSVDSGGIYEQYF. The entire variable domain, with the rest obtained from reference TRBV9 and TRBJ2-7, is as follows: DSGVTQTPKHLITATGQRVTLRCSPRSGDLSVYWYQQSLDQGLQFLIQYYNGEERAKGNILERFSAQQFPDLHSELNLSSLELGDSALYFCASSVDSGGIYEQYFGPGTRLTVT.